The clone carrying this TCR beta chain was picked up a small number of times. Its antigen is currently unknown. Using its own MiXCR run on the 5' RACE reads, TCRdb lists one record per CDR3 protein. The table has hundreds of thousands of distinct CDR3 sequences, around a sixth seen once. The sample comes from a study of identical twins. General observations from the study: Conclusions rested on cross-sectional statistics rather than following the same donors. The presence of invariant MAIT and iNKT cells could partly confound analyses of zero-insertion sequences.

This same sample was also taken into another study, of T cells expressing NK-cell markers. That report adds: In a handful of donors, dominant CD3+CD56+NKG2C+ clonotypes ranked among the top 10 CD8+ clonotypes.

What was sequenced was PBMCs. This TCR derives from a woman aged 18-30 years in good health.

The DNA for the CDR3 is TGCGCCAGCAGCTTGTACCTATCCCAAGATACGCAGTATTTT. This encodes CASSLYLSQDTQYF. The chain is built from TRBV5-1 and TRBJ2-3; D not certain. Germline V gene lookup returns CDR1 SGHRS and CDR2 YFSETQ. V was shortened by 1 base and J by 5 bases, with 11 bases between the two germline ends. The CDR3 loop spans 14 amino acids.